Each of the 28 T cell receptor beta chains below was sequenced from the same sample in a study of low-dose radiotherapy and immunotherapy resistance in tumors. Gene-specific TRAV and TRBV primers were used for first-strand cDNA, covering alpha and beta chains. Amplification, which lasted around 20 PCR cycles, used a constant-region primer and V-primer adapter to amplify TCRs. TCRdb reprocessed the reads via MiXCR and lists one record per CDR3 protein. The data contain approximately 6,300 distinct CDR3 sequences, over 55% of them singletons. These receptors were taken from a human donor with advanced metastatic prostate, ovarian, gallbladder or colorectal cancer (not recorded which). This table probably holds off-target reads from a library built for another chain.

The chain recombines TRBV5-1 with TRBJ2-2; D call uncertain. V was clipped by 4 bases and J by 2 bases, with 12 bases between them. CDR1 is SGHRS and CDR2 is YFSETQ in the germline V gene. The CDR3 is made up of 15 amino acids. The CDR3 here is CASSPEGVNTGELFF. The CDR3, as DNA: TGCGCCAGCAGCCCAGAAGGCGTAAACACCGGGGAGCTGTTTTTT.

The table lists this clonotype with a few counts. The V and J genes are TRBV28 and TRBJ2-7; D possibly uses TRBD1 or TRBD2 (5 bases each). The V gene lost 8 bases and the J gene lost 3 bases, with 17 bases spanning the gap. In germline, CDR1 is MDHEN, CDR2 SYDVKM. The CDR3 is made up of 14 amino acids. The CDR3 here is CASQPRGAYYEQYF. CDR3 in DNA: TGTGCCAGCCAGCCTCGGGGCGCTTACTACGAGCAGTACTTC. The whole variable domain, filled in from reference TRBV28 and TRBJ2-7, reads DVKVTQSSRYLVKRTGEKVFLECVQDMDHENMFWYRQDPGLGLRLIYFSYDVKMKEKGDIPEGYSVSREKKERFSLILESASTNQTSMYLCASQPRGAYYEQYFGPGTRLTVT.

The chain recombines TRBV25-1 with TRBJ1-2; 7 nucleotides match TRBD1. V gave up 7 bases and J gave up 4 bases; unmatched junction bases: 6. The CDR3 is 13 residues long. The germline V gene encodes CDR1 MGHDK and CDR2 SYGVNS. CDR3 in amino acids: CASKFNRGYGYTF. CDR3 DNA: TGTGCCAGCAAATTTAACAGGGGCTATGGCTACACCTTC.

The chain employs TRBV7-9 and TRBJ1-2, with TRBD1 matching 12 bases. J was trimmed by 7 bases and V by 4 bases; bases with no gene match: 10. The CDR3 runs to 16 residues. CDR1 and CDR2 from the germline V gene are SEHNR and FQNEAQ (reference sequence). The CDR3 DNA follows: TGTGCCAGCAGCTCTACCACCGGGACAGGGGGCTTTGGCTACACCTTC. It is translated as CASSSTTGTGGFGYTF.

A few counts support this clonotype. J is TRBJ2-2 and V is TRBV7-9; 7 bases are a match to TRBD2. Germline V gene sequence: CDR1 SEHNR, CDR2 FQNEAQ (reference sequence). V trimming: 5 bases; J trimming: 3 bases; junction bases outside the gene matches: 6. This CDR3 is 15 amino acids long. The CDR3 DNA reads TGTGCCAGCAGCGGCGGGAGTCGGGACACCGGGGAGCTGTTTTTT. Protein product: CASSGGSRDTGELFF.

The gene calls are TRBV6-2 or TRBV6-3 and TRBJ1-5, with D tentatively TRBD1 (5 bases). There are 14 residues in the CDR3. V dropped 0 bases and J dropped 7 bases, with 10 bases sitting between them. The germline gives CDR1 MNHEY, CDR2 SVGEGT. The CDR3 protein is CASSYSGDWQPQHF. The CDR3 nucleotides are TGTGCCAGCAGTTACTCGGGGGACTGGCAGCCCCAGCATTTT.

This clonotype occurred a few times. The V call is TRBV6-1, the J call TRBJ2-5, with 8 bases lining up with TRBD2. The V and J ends lost 6 bases and 9 bases, in that order; junction bases with no gene match: 15. Germline CDR1 is MNHNS and CDR2 is SASEGT. CDR3 length: 15 amino acids. CDR3 protein: CASRVLPGLGGPQYF. The CDR3 DNA is TGTGCCAGCAGAGTACTTCCGGGACTAGGTGGACCCCAGTACTTC.

The chain has TRBV7-6 and TRBJ2-5; 9 bases agree with TRBD1. The V gene's germline CDR1 is SGHVS and CDR2 FNYEAQ. Trimming took 7 bases from V and 5 from J; bases not matched to a gene: 14. CDR3 size: 16 residues. CDR3 amino acids: CASTPRTGEGRETQYF. DNA for the CDR3: TGTGCCAGCACCCCGCGGACAGGGGAAGGGCGGGAGACCCAGTACTTC.

This clonotype has more than one count but fewer than ten. This chain connects TRBV28 to TRBJ2-7; 10 bases are a match to TRBD2. From germline, CDR1 is MDHEN and CDR2 SYDVKM. This CDR3 has 16 residues. Trimming removed 6 bases from V and 3 bases from J; junction bases left unmatched: 11. This CDR3 reads CASSDVSLAGVYEQYF. The CDR3 DNA sequence: TGTGCCAGCAGCGACGTGAGCCTAGCGGGAGTCTACGAGCAGTACTTC.

This chain joins TRBV18 and TRBJ2-2; the D call may be TRBD1 or TRBD2 (5 bases each). This CDR3 comprises 16 residues. With 1 base removed from V and 1 base from J, the gap between germline ends came to 10 bases. From germline, CDR1 is KGHSH and CDR2 LQKENI. DNA for the CDR3: TGTGCCAGCTCACCACGTGAGGGGAAGAACACCGGGGAGCTGTTTTTT. This codes for CASSPREGKNTGELFF. Looking up the rest from reference TRBV18 and TRBJ2-2 gives the full variable domain: NAGVMQNPRHLVRRRGQEARLRCSPMKGHSHVYWYRQLPEEGLKFMVYLQKENIIDESGMPKERFSAEFPKEGPSILRIQQVVRGDSAAYFCASSPREGKNTGELFFGEGSRLTVL.

The V and J genes are TRBV5-6 and TRBJ1-3; 8 nucleotides align to TRBD1. The V and J ends lost 4 bases and 3 bases, in that order; junction bases with no gene match: 12. The CDR3 runs to 17 residues. CDR1 and CDR2 from the germline V gene are SGHDT and YYEEEE. The CDR3 coding sequence is TGTGCCAGCAGCCCCGGGACAGGCGGAGGGATTGGAAACACCATATATTTT. Translating gives CASSPGTGGGIGNTIYF. Based on the CDR3 plus reference TRBV5-6 and TRBJ1-3, the full variable domain is DAGVTQSPTHLIKTRGQQVTLRCSPKSGHDTVSWYQQALGQGPQFIFQYYEEEERQRGNFPDRFSGHQFPNYSSELNVNALLLGDSALYLCASSPGTGGGIGNTIYFGEGSWLTVV.

In its sample, this clonotype was seen a few times. This chain connects TRBV9 to TRBJ2-1; 13 nucleotides line up with TRBD2. CDR1 and CDR2 (germline): SGDLS, YYNGEE. The CDR3 loop spans 17 amino acids. Trimming cost V 2 bases and J 2 bases; bases outside gene matches: 4. The CDR3 loop is CASSVGTSGVPYNEQFF. The DNA of the CDR3 is TGTGCCAGCAGCGTGGGGACTAGCGGGGTCCCCTACAATGAGCAGTTCTTC.

The table lists this clonotype with a few counts. This sequence joins TRBV12-3 or TRBV12-4 and TRBJ1-1; 7 bases match TRBD1. V lost 7 bases and J lost 8; bases outside the gene matches: 7. The CDR3 length is 12 residues. CDR3 region: CASKLGQAEAFF. The CDR3 DNA follows: TGTGCCAGCAAACTCGGACAGGCAGAAGCTTTCTTT.

This clonotype showed up just a few times. This chain uses TRBV20-1 with TRBJ2-7; D is perhaps TRBD1 (6 bases). The CDR3 extends over 14 amino acids. The ends were cut back, 0 bases at V and 2 bases at J, with 11 bases in the middle. Germline CDR1 DFQATT, CDR2 SNEGSKA (reference sequence). This chain's CDR3 is CSARDKGVPYEQYF. As DNA, the CDR3 is TGCAGTGCTAGAGATAAGGGGGTCCCCTACGAGCAGTACTTC.

The chain recombines TRBV7-6 with TRBJ2-1; 7 nucleotides match TRBD2. This CDR3 has 15 residues. With 4 bases clipped from V and 7 bases from J, the junction kept 10 bases outside the gene matches. Germline V gene sequence: CDR1 SGHVS, CDR2 FNYEAQ. CDR3 in amino acids: CASSSREAHGNEQFF. The CDR3 DNA is TGTGCCAGCAGCTCCCGGGAGGCCCATGGGAATGAGCAGTTCTTC.

This chain joins TRBV28 and TRBJ2-7, with TRBD2 identical over 8 bases. Trimming at V came to 10 bases and at J to 2 bases, leaving 10 bases not matched to a gene. CDR1 MDHEN and CDR2 SYDVKM come from the germline V gene. The CDR3 is made up of 14 amino acids. The CDR3 loop reads CATHPPGGAYEQYF. Written as DNA, the CDR3 is TGTGCCACCCACCCCCCCGGGGGGGCCTACGAGCAGTACTTC.

The chain joins TRBV11-2 to TRBJ2-2, with 7 bases that match TRBD1. Per germline, CDR1 SGHAT and CDR2 FQNNGV. J lost 6 bases, V lost 3 bases, and 7 bases had no gene match. The CDR3 extends over 15 amino acids. This CDR3 is CASSFQTGLAGELFF. The DNA of the CDR3 is TGTGCCAGCAGCTTTCAGACAGGGCTCGCCGGGGAGCTGTTTTTT. The variable domain in full, completed from reference TRBV11-2 and TRBJ2-2, reads EAGVAQSPRYKIIEKRQSVAFWCNPISGHATLYWYQQILGQGPKLLIQFQNNGVVDDSQLPKDRFSAERLKGVDSTLKIQPAKLEDSAVYLCASSFQTGLAGELFFGEGSRLTVL.

This rearrangement joins TRBV5-1 to TRBJ2-1; 9 nucleotides match TRBD2. The CDR3 totals 14 residues. Germline lookup yields CDR1 SGHRS and CDR2 YFSETQ. The V and J ends lost 4 bases and 8 bases, in that order; junction bases with no gene match: 7. The CDR3 DNA reads as TGCGCCAGCAGCAACGGACTAGCGCGGGATGAGCAGTTCTTC. This gives the protein CASSNGLARDEQFF. Complete variable domain (other parts from reference TRBV5-1 and TRBJ2-1): KAGVTQTPRYLIKTRGQQVTLSCSPISGHRSVSWYQQTPGQGLQFLFEYFSETQRNKGNFPGRFSGRQFSNSRSEMNVSTLELGDSALYLCASSNGLARDEQFFGPGTRLTVL.

This clonotype was recorded only once. The rearrangement links TRBV18 to TRBJ1-5; D gene ambiguous. The CDR3 consists of 16 residues. V was trimmed by 2 bases and J by 0 bases, leaving 11 bases between them. Germline lookup yields CDR1 KGHSH and CDR2 LQKENI. DNA of the CDR3: TGTGCCAGCTCACCAGGGCTTACCTATAGCAATCAGCCCCAGCATTTT. Translated, it gives CASSPGLTYSNQPQHF.

This clonotype was observed a single time. The rearrangement joins TRBV19 to TRBJ1-5; D perhaps matches TRBD1 (6 bases). Germline V gives CDR1 LNHDA, CDR2 SQIVND (reference sequence). The V end lost 3 bases, the J end lost 0 bases, and 9 bases lay between the germline ends. The CDR3 extends over 15 amino acids. DNA of the CDR3: TGTGCCAGTAGTATCGCGGACAGTAGCAATCAGCCCCAGCATTTT. Protein: CASSIADSSNQPQHF.

The table lists this clonotype with a few counts. The chain is built from TRBV5-6 and TRBJ2-1, with 10 bases identical to TRBD1. Trimming at V came to 3 bases and at J to 5 bases, leaving 17 bases not matched to a gene. Germline V gives CDR1 SGHDT, CDR2 YYEEEE. The CDR3 totals 19 residues. In DNA, the CDR3 is TGTGCCAGCAGCTCCACTGCGGGGGACAGGGGTTTTCTCGACAATGAGCAGTTCTTC. Amino acid sequence: CASSSTAGDRGFLDNEQFF.

This chain connects TRBV6-5 to TRBJ1-1, with D possibly TRBD1 on 5 matching bases. Looked up from germline, CDR1 is MNHEY and CDR2 is SVGAGI. The CDR3 is 16 residues long. V shed 2 bases and J shed 0 bases, with 13 bases lying between them. DNA for the CDR3: TGTGCCAGCAGTTACAGGACACTAGGCGTGAACACTGAAGCTTTCTTT. It translates to CASSYRTLGVNTEAFF.

J is TRBJ2-7 and V is TRBV7-8; 10 bases map to TRBD2. CDR3 length: 15 amino acids. The V and J ends lost 6 bases and 7 bases, in that order; junction bases with no gene match: 12. Germline V CDR1 and CDR2: SGHVS, FQNEAQ. Written as DNA, the CDR3 is TGTGCCAGCAGTCGCCTGACTAGCGGGCAGGGGGAGCAGTACTTC. Translating it yields CASSRLTSGQGEQYF.

This chain connects TRBV6-8 to TRBJ1-2; tentative D call: TRBD1 (5 bases). Germline V gene sequence: CDR1 MNHGY, CDR2 SAAAGT. The V gene lost 7 bases and the J gene lost 0 bases, with 15 bases spanning the gap. The CDR3 spans 15 residues. The CDR3 loop is CASNGGGATNYGYTF. CDR3 sequence (DNA): TGTGCCAGCAACGGGGGGGGAGCTACTAACTATGGCTACACCTTC.

In nucleotides, the CDR3 is TGTGCCAGCAGTTTAATTGGCGGGAATCAGCCCCAGCATTTT. The encoded protein is CASSLIGGNQPQHF. The chain carries TRBV27 and TRBJ1-5; D unresolved. CDR1 is MNHEY, CDR2 SMNVEV, per germline (reference sequence). The germline V and J ends were trimmed by 2 bases and 4 bases, with 9 bases remaining between them. The CDR3 length is 14 residues.

V usage is TRBV5-1 and J usage is TRBJ2-2; D ambiguous. This CDR3 has 14 residues. CDR1 and CDR2 (germline): SGHRS, YFSETQ. V lost 5 bases and J 0 bases, leaving 8 bases between the germline ends. The CDR3 region is CASRRATNTGELFF. CDR3 DNA: TGCGCCAGCAGAAGGGCAACGAACACCGGGGAGCTGTTTTTT.

This clonotype appeared a few times. The chain is built from TRBV29-1 and TRBJ2-1; TRBD2 matches 11 bases. CDR1 and CDR2 from the germline V gene are SQVTM and ANQGSEA. The CDR3 totals 12 residues. V lost 4 bases to trimming and J lost 14 bases; unmatched junction nucleotides: 7. The CDR3 spells CSVVLAGGPEFF. The DNA of the CDR3 is TGCAGCGTTGTTCTAGCGGGGGGACCGGAGTTCTTC.

The chain is built from TRBV10-3 and TRBJ2-1; 8 bases align to TRBD2. V trimming: 10 bases; J trimming: 4 bases; junction bases outside the gene matches: 12. The CDR3 covers 15 residues. The germline V gene encodes CDR1 ENHRY and CDR2 SYGVKD. Here the CDR3 DNA reads TGTGCCACCGCCCCAACTAGCGGCGCTTACAATGAGCAGTTCTTC. Its protein is CATAPTSGAYNEQFF.